This T cell receptor beta chain emerged from a study of spatial heterogeneity in lung cancer. Study as a whole: Detected sequences consistently included more beta-chain ones than alpha-chain ones.

Noted time point: sample taken at primary tumor resection. Sequencing covered unsorted whole RNA taken from tumor, nontumor lung or frozen PBMC. A total of around 76 untreated early-stage non-small cell lung cancer patients served as donors. Trimming removed 5 bases from V and 5 bases from J, with 30 bases in between. CDR1 DFQATT and CDR2 SNEGSKA come from the germline V gene (reference sequence). This CDR3 is 19 amino acids long. A unique molecular identifier was carried by every single TCR cDNA molecule. TCRdb fed the 5' RACE reads into MiXCR, producing one record per CDR3 protein. The table includes 5,500 to 8,000 distinct CDR3 sequences, 5.4% detected once.

The input for sequencing was normal lung tissue next to the tumor, taken at surgery. The chain links TRBV20-1 to TRBJ2-2; TRBD2 might be the D (8 bases). The sequence was collected from a female donor with early-stage non-small cell lung cancer. The CDR3, as DNA: TGCAGTGCTGAGGACAGGAAGGGATCAGCGGGAGTCCGGACCGGGGAGCTGTTTTTT. As protein: CSAEDRKGSAGVRTGELFF.